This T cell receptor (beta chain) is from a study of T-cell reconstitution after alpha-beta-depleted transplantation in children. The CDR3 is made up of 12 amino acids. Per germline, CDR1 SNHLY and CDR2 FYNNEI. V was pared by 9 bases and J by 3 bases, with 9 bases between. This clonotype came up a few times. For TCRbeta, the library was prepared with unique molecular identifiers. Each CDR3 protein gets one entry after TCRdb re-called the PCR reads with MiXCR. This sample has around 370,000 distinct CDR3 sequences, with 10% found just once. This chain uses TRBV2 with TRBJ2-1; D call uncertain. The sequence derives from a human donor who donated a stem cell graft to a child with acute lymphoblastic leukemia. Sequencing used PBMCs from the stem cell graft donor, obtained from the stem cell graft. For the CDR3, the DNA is TGTGCCAGTACGGACGGCTACAATGAGCAGTTCTTC. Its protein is CASTDGYNEQFF.